This TCR beta chain was identified during a study of CD8 T cells in Susac syndrome. V was clipped by 3 bases and J by 2 bases; unmatched bases: 1. CDR1 is SGHNT, CDR2 YYREEE, per germline (reference sequence). The CDR3 is 14 amino acids. cDNA came from roughly 0.53 to 1 ug RNA primed by random hexamers. The amplification used immunoSEQ multiplex PCR on TCR beta CDR3; it spanned 54 Vbeta and 13 Jbeta. MiXCR, run by TCRdb on the immunoSEQ multiplex PCR reads, gives a single entry per CDR3 protein. The repertoire includes about 140,000 distinct CDR3 sequences, roughly 95% of them detected once, and about 0.076% sits in the top ten.

This clonotype was sampled from a human donor in good health. V usage is TRBV5-4 and J usage is TRBJ2-7; TRBD2 aligns across 11 bases. The sample taken for sequencing was CD4+ T cells from PBMCs. In DNA, the CDR3 is TGTGCCAGCAGCTATAGCGGGAGGGCCTACGAGCAGTACTTC. It encodes CASSYSGRAYEQYF. Combining the CDR3 with reference TRBV5-4 and TRBJ2-7 gives the whole variable domain ETGVTQSPTHLIKTRGQQVTLRCSSQSGHNTVSWYQQALGQGPQFIFQYYREEENGRGNFPPRFSGLQFPNYSSELNVNALELDDSALYLCASSYSGRAYEQYFGPGTRLTVT.